The source of this T cell receptor beta chain is a study of CD8 T cells in Susac syndrome. Reverse transcription of roughly 0.45 to 1 ug RNA used random hexamers. Coverage of TCR beta CDR3 amplification by immunoSEQ multiplex PCR extended to 54 Vbeta and 13 Jbeta. TCRdb re-called the immunoSEQ multiplex PCR reads with MiXCR, one entry per CDR3 protein. The sample yields 71,000 or so distinct CDR3 sequences, roughly 93% seen once. A remark on this clonotype: Its antigen is as yet unknown.

CDR1 is SGHTA, CDR2 FQGNSA, per germline. The V end was cut by 3 bases, the J end by 7 bases, with 15 bases between. The CDR3 consists of 14 residues. The study's findings and limits: No clonal expansion appeared among CD4+ T cells in Susac patients. In its TCR sequencing and HLA analysis, the study acknowledged that the number of individuals was relatively small.

While CD8+ and CD4+ T cells were isolated negatively, TEMRA cells were enriched by FACS. The V and J genes are TRBV7-2 and TRBJ1-1; D not certain. The source of this sequence is a human donor with Susac syndrome. Material: CD4+ T cells from PBMCs. This chain's CDR3 is CASSFLTSGVEAFF. As DNA, the CDR3 is TGTGCCAGCAGCTTCCTCACCTCAGGAGTTGAAGCTTTCTTT.